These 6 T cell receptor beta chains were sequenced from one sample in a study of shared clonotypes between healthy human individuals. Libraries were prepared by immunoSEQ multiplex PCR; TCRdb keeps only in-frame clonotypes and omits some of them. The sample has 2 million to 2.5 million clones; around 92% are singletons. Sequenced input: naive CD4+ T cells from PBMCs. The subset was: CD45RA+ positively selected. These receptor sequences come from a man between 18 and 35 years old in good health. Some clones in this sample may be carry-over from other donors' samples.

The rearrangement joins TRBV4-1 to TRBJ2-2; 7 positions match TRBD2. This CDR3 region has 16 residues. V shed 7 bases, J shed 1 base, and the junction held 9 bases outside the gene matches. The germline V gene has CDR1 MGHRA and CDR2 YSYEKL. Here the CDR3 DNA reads TGCGCCAGCAAAAGGAGCCTAGCGGAGAACACCGGGGAGCTGTTTTTT. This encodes CASKRSLAENTGELFF.

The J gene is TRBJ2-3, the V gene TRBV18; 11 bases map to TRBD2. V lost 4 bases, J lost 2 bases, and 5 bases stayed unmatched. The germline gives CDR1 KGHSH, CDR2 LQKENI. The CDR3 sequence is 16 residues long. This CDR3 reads CASSQLAGENTDTQYF. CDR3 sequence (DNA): TGTGCCAGCTCACAACTAGCGGGAGAGAACACAGATACGCAGTATTTT.

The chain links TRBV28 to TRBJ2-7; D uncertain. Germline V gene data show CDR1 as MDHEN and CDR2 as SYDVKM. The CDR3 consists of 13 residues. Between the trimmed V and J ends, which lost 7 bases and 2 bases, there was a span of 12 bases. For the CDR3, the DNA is TGTGCCAGCAACCGCTACCAAACCTACGAGCAGTACTTC. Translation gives CASNRYQTYEQYF.

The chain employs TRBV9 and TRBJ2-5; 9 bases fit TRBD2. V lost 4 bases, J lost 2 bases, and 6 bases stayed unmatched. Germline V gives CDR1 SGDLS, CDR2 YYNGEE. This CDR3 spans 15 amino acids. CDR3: CASSLGAGGQETQYF. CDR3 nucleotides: TGTGCCAGCAGCCTGGGGGCGGGAGGGCAAGAGACCCAGTACTTC.

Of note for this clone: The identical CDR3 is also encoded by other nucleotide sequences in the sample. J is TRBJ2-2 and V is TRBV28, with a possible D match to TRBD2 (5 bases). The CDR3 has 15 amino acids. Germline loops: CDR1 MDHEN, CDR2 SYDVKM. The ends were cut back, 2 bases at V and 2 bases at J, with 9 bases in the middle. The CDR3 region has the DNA TGTGCCAGCAGTTTAAGCGGAGGCAACACCGGGGAGCTGTTTTTT. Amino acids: CASSLSGGNTGELFF. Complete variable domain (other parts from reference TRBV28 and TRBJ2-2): DVKVTQSSRYLVKRTGEKVFLECVQDMDHENMFWYRQDPGLGLRLIYFSYDVKMKEKGDIPEGYSVSREKKERFSLILESASTNQTSMYLCASSLSGGNTGELFFGEGSRLTVL.

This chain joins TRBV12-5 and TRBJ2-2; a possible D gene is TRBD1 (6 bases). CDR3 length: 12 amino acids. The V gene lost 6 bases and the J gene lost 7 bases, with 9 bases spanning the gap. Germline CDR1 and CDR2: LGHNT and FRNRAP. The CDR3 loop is CASGRGFGELFF. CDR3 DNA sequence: TGTGCTAGTGGAAGGGGGTTCGGGGAGCTGTTTTTT.